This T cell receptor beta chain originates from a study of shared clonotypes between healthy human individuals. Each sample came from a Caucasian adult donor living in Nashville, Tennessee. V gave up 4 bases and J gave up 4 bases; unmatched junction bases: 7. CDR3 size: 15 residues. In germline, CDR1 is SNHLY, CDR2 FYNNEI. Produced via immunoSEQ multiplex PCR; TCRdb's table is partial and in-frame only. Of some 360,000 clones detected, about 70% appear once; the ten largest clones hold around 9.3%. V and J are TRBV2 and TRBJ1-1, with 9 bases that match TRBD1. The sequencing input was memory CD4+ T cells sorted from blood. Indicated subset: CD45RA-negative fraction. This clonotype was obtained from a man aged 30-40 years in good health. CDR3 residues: CASSVYGQGLTEAFF. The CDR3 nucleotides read TGTGCCAGCAGTGTATACGGACAGGGGCTCACTGAAGCTTTCTTT.